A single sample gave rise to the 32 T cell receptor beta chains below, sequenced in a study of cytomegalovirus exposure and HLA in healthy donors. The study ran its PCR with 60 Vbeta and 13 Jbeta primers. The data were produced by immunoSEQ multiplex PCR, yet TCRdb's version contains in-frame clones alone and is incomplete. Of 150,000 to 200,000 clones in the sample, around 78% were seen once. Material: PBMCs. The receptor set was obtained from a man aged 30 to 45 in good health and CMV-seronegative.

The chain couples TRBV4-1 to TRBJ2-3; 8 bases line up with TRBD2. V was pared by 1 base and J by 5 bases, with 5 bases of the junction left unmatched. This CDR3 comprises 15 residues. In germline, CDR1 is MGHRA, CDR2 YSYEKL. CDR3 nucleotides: TGCGCCAGCAGCCAAGTAACGGGAGGGCAAGATACGCAGTATTTT. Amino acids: CASSQVTGGQDTQYF.

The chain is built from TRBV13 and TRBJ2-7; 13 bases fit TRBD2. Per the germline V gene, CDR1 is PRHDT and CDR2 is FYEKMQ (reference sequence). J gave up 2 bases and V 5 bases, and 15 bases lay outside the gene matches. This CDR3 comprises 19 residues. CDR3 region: CASSPTSGRWSSPAYEQYF. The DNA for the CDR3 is TGTGCCAGCAGCCCGACTAGCGGGAGGTGGAGTTCTCCGGCCTACGAGCAGTACTTC.

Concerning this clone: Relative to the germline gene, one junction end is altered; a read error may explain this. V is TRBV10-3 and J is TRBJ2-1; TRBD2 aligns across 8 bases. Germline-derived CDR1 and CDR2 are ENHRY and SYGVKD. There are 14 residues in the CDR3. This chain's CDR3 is CAINEAGGRNEQFF. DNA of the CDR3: TGTGCCATCAATGAGGCGGGAGGACGAAATGAGCAGTTCTTC.

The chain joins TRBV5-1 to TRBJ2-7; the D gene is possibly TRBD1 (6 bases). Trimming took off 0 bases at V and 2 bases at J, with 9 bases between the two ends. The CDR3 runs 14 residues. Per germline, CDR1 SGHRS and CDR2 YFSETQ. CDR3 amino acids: CASSLARGTYEQYF. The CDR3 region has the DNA TGCGCCAGCAGCTTGGCCAGGGGTACCTACGAGCAGTACTTC.

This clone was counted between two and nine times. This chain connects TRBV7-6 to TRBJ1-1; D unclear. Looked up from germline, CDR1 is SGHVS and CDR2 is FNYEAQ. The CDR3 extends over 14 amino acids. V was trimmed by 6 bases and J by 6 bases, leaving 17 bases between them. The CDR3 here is CASRKLYGDPEAFF. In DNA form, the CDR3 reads TGTGCCAGCAGGAAGCTTTACGGAGATCCTGAAGCTTTCTTT.

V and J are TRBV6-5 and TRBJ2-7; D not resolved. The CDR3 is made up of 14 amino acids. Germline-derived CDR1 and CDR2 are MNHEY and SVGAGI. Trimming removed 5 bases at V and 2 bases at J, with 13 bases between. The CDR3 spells CASSGSGATYEQYF. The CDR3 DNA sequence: TGTGCCAGCAGTGGGTCCGGAGCCACCTACGAGCAGTACTTC.

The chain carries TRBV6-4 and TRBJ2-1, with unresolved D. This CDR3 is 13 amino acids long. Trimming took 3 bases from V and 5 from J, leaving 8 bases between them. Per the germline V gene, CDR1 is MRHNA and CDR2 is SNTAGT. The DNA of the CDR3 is TGTGCCAGCAGTGAGTGGCCCGACAATGAGCAGTTCTTC. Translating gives CASSEWPDNEQFF.

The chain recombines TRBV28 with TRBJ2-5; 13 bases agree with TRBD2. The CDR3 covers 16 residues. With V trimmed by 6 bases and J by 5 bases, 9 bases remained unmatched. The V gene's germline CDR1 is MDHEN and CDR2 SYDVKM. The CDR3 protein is CASRGRTSGSVETQYF. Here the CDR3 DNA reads TGTGCCAGCAGAGGGAGGACTAGCGGGAGTGTGGAGACCCAGTACTTC.

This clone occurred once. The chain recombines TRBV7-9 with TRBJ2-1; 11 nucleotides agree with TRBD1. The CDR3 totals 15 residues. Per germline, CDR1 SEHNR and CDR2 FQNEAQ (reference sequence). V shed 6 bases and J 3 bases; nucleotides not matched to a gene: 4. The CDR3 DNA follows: TGTGCCAGCAGGTATGGGACAGGGGGCTACAATGAGCAGTTCTTC. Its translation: CASRYGTGGYNEQFF.

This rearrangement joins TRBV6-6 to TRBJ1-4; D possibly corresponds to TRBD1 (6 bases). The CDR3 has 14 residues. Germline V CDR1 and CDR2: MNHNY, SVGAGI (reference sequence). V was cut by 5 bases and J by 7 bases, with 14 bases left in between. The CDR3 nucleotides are TGTGCCAGCAGTAAATCAGGGGAGGGTGAAAAACTGTTTTTT. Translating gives CASSKSGEGEKLFF.

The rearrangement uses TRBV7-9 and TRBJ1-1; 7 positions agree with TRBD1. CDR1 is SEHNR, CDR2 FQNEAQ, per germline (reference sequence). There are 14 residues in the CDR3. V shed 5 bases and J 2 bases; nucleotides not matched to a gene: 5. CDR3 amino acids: CASSDRDSNTEAFF. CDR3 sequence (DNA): TGTGCCAGCAGCGACCGGGACAGCAACACTGAAGCTTTCTTT. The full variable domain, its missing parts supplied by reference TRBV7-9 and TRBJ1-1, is DTGVSQNPRHKITKRGQNVTFRCDPISEHNRLYWYRQTLGQGPEFLTYFQNEAQLEKSRLLSDRFSAERPKGSFSTLEIQRTEQGDSAMYLCASSDRDSNTEAFFGQGTRLTVV.

CDR3 nucleotides: TGCGCCAGCAGCCAGGGACAGGGGTTCGAGACCCAGTACTTC. It yields the protein CASSQGQGFETQYF. The chain carries TRBV10-2 and TRBJ2-5; 10 bases map to TRBD1. V trimming: 6 bases; J trimming: 5 bases; junction bases outside the gene matches: 6. The CDR3 length is 14 residues. Germline CDR1 is WSHSY and CDR2 is SAAADI.

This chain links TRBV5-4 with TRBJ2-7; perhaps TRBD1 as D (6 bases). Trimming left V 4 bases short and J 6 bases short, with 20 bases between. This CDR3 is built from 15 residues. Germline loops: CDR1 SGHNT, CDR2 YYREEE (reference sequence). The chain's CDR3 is CASSAGTSLASEQYF. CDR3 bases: TGTGCCAGCAGCGCCGGGACAAGCCTAGCCTCCGAGCAGTACTTC.

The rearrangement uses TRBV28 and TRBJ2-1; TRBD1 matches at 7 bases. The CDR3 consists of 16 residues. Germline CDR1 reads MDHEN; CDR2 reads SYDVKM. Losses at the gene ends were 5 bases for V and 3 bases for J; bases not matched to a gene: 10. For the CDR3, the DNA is TGTGCCAGCAGTGGAGCCGGGACAGCTAACTACAATGAGCAGTTCTTC. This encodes CASSGAGTANYNEQFF. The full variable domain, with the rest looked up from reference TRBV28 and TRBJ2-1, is DVKVTQSSRYLVKRTGEKVFLECVQDMDHENMFWYRQDPGLGLRLIYFSYDVKMKEKGDIPEGYSVSREKKERFSLILESASTNQTSMYLCASSGAGTANYNEQFFGPGTRLTVL.

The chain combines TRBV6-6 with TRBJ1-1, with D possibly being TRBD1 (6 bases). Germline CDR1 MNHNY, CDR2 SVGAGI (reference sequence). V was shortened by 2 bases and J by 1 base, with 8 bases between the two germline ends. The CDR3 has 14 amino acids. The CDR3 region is CASSYGGANTEAFF. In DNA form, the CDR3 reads TGTGCCAGCAGTTACGGGGGCGCGAACACTGAAGCTTTCTTT.

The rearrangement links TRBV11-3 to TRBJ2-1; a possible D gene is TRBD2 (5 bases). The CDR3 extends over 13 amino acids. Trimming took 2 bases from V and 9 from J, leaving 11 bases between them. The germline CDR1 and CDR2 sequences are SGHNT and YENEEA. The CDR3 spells CASSLLAGGEQFF. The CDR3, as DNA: TGTGCCAGCAGCTTACTCGCGGGTGGTGAGCAGTTCTTC.

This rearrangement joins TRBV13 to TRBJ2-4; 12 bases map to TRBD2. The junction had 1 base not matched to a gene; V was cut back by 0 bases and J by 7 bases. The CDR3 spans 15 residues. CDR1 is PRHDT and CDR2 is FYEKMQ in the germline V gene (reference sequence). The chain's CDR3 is CASSLGGTSGNIQYF. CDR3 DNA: TGTGCCAGCAGCTTAGGGGGGACTAGCGGGAACATTCAGTACTTC.

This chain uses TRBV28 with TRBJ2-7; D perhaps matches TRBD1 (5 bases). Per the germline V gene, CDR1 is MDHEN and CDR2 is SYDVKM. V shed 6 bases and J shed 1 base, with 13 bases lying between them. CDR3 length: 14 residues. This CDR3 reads CASSSGLWSYEQYF. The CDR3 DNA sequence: TGTGCCAGCAGCTCAGGGTTATGGTCCTACGAGCAGTACTTC.

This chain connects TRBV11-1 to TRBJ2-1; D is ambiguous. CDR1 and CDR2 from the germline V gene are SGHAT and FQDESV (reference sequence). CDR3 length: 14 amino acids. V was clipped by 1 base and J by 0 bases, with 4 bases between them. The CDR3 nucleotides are TGTGCCAGCAGCTTAGTGAGCTCCTACAATGAGCAGTTCTTC. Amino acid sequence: CASSLVSSYNEQFF.

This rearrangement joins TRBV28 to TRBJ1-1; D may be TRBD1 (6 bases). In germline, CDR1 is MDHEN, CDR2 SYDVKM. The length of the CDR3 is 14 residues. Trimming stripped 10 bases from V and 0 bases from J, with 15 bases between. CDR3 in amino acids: CATREGVMNTEAFF. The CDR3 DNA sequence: TGTGCCACAAGAGAGGGGGTCATGAACACTGAAGCTTTCTTT.

Here the CDR3 reads CASSSRTGVTDTQYF. CDR3 nucleotides: TGTGCCAGCAGTTCCCGGACAGGGGTCACAGATACGCAGTATTTT. V gene TRBV28 combines with J gene TRBJ2-3; 9 positions match TRBD1. V trimming: 4 bases; J trimming: 2 bases; junction bases outside the gene matches: 4. CDR3 length equals 15 residues. The germline V gene encodes CDR1 MDHEN and CDR2 SYDVKM. Full variable domain (remainder filled in from reference TRBV28 and TRBJ2-3): DVKVTQSSRYLVKRTGEKVFLECVQDMDHENMFWYRQDPGLGLRLIYFSYDVKMKEKGDIPEGYSVSREKKERFSLILESASTNQTSMYLCASSSRTGVTDTQYFGPGTRLTVL.

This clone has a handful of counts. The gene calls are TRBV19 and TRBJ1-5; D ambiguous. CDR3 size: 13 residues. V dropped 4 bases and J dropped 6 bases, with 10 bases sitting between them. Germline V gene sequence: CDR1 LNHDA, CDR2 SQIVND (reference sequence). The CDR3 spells CASSTTIGQPQHF. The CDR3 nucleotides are TGTGCCAGTAGTACGACTATCGGTCAGCCCCAGCATTTT.

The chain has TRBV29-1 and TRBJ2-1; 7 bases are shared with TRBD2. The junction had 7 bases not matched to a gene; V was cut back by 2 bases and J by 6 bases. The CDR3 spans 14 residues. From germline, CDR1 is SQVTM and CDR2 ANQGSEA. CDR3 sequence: CSVERGGRSNEQFF. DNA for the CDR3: TGCAGCGTTGAACGGGGCGGGAGAAGCAATGAGCAGTTCTTC.

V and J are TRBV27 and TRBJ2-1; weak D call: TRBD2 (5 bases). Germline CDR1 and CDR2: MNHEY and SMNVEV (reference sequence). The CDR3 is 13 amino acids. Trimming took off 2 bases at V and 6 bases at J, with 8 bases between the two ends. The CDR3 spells CASSLPTINEQFF. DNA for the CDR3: TGTGCCAGCAGTTTACCGACTATCAATGAGCAGTTCTTC.

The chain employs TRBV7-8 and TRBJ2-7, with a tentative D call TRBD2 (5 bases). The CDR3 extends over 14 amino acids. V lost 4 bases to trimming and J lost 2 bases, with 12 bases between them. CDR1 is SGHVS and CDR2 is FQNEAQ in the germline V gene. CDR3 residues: CASSSGWAPYEQYF. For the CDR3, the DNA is TGTGCCAGCAGCTCGGGGTGGGCCCCCTACGAGCAGTACTTC.

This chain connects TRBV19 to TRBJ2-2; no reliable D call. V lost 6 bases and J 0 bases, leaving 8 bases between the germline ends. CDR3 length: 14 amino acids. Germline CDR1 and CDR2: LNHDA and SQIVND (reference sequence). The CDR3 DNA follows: TGTGCCAGTAGGCGACAAGCGAACACCGGGGAGCTGTTTTTT. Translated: CASRRQANTGELFF.

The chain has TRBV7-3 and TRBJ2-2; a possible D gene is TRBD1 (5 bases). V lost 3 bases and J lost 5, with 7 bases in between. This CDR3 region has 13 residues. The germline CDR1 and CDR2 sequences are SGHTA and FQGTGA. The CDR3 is CASSLGRTGELFF. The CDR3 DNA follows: TGTGCCAGCAGCTTGGGGCGGACCGGGGAGCTGTTTTTT.

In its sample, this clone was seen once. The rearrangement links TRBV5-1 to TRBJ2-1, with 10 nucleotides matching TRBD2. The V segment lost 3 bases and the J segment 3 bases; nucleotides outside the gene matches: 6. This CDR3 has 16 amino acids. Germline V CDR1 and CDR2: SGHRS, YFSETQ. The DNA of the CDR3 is TGCGCCAGCAGCTCGGGACTAGCGACGTACTACAATGAGCAGTTCTTC. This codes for CASSSGLATYYNEQFF.

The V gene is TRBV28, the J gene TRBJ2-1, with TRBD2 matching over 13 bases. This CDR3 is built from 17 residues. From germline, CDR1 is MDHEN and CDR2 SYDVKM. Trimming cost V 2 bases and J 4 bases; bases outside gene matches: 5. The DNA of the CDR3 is TGTGCCAGCAGTTTAGGACTAGCGGGAGAATCTTACAATGAGCAGTTCTTC. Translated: CASSLGLAGESYNEQFF.

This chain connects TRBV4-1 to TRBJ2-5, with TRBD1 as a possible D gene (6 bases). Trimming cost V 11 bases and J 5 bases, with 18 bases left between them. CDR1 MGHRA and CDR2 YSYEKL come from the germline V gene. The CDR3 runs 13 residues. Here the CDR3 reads CAASLVTGETQYF. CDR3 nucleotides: TGCGCCGCAAGTTTGGTAACAGGGGAGACCCAGTACTTC.

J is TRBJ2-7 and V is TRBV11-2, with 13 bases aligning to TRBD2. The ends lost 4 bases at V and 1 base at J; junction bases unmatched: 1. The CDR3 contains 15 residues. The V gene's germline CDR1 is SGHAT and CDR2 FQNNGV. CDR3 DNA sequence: TGTGCCAGCAGCTGGGGACTAGCGGGATCCTACGAGCAGTACTTC. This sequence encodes CASSWGLAGSYEQYF.

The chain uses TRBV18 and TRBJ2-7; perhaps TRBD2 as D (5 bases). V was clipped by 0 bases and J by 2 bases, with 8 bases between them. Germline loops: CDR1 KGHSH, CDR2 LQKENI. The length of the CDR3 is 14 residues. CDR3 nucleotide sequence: TGTGCCAGCTCACCACCTCACGGGACCTACGAGCAGTACTTC. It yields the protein CASSPPHGTYEQYF.